Listed below are T cell receptor beta chains from one sample, sequenced in a study of brain T cells in children with intractable seizures. TCRdb's table, derived via immunoSEQ multiplex PCR, lists solely in-frame clones and lacks some. Counted here are hundreds of thousands of clones, 93% occurring once; the ten biggest clones make up approximately 5%. The material was peripheral blood, obtained 5 to 6 months after surgery. The source is a boy in the first two years of life with tuberous sclerosis and intractable seizures. The CDR3 runs from the conserved cysteine through the conserved F or W. The order of the fields is CDR3 length, clone size, D gene, J gene, V gene, CDR3 DNA, CDR3 protein. A D gene is named only where the DNA matches it firmly. A row's size may be missing; if present it is once, few, many or a size class.

>14|few|NA|TRBJ1-5|TRBV24-1
TGTGCCACCAGTGAAGGGCCGCCGGTATGGCCCCAGCATTTT
CATSEGPPVWPQHF
>15|NA|NA|TRBJ2-2|TRBV24-1
TGTGCCACCAGTGACCCCCTCAGGGCTACCGGGGAGCTGTTTTTT
CATSDPLRATGELFF
>16|once|NA|TRBJ2-1|TRBV7-9
TGTGCCAGCAGCTCCCTAGCGGACAGCTCCTACAATGAGCAGTTCTTC
CASSSLADSSYNEQFF
>15|NA|TRBD1|TRBJ2-5|TRBV6-1
TGTGCCAGCAGTGAAGCAGCCGGCAGGGGGGAGACCCAGTACTTC
CASSEAAGRGETQYF
>17|NA|TRBD2|TRBJ2-2|TRBV30
TGTGCCTGGAGCGGTCTAGCGGGGGGCACGAACACCGGGGAGCTGTTTTTT
CAWSGLAGGTNTGELFF
>15|NA|NA|TRBJ2-1|TRBV11-3
TGTGCCAGCAGCTTTGCCGGGAGCTCCTACAATGAGCAGTTCTTC
CASSFAGSSYNEQFF
>14|NA|NA|TRBJ1-1|TRBV5-1
TGCGCCAGCAGCTTGCGTGCGGGGGGGACTGAAGCTTTCTTT
CASSLRAGGTEAFF
>15|once|TRBD2|TRBJ2-1|TRBV9
TGTGCCAGCAGCGGGACTAGCGGGGGGAACCGGGAGCAGTTCTTC
CASSGTSGGNREQFF
>15|NA|TRBD2|TRBJ2-7|TRBV7-8
TGTGCCAGCAGCCAACAGCGGGGACCCTCCTACGAGCAGTACTTC
CASSQQRGPSYEQYF
>14|NA|TRBD1|TRBJ2-2|TRBV10-1
TGCGCCAGCAATAAGTCAGGGGGCGGGGGGGAGCTGTTTTTT
CASNKSGGGGELFF
>13|NA|TRBD1|TRBJ1-2|TRBV7-9
TGTGCCAGCAGCTTCAGGGGGAACTATGGCTACACCTTC
CASSFRGNYGYTF
>15|NA|TRBD1|TRBJ1-2|TRBV4-1
TGCGCCAGCAGCCTTGGACAGGGTTCCTTATATGGCTACACCTTC
CASSLGQGSLYGYTF
>15|NA|NA|TRBJ1-2|TRBV27
TGTGCCAGCAGTTCCGCTACTCGAGGGGACTATGGCTACACCTTC
CASSSATRGDYGYTF
>15|NA|NA|TRBJ2-7|TRBV24-1
TGTGCCACCAGTGACCCGAGGGGGGGGACCGACGAGCAGTACTTC
CATSDPRGGTDEQYF
>15|NA|NA|TRBJ1-1|TRBV6-5
TGTGCCAGCAGTAAGGAGTCACAGGTGAACACTGAAGCTTTCTTT
CASSKESQVNTEAFF
>19|NA|NA|TRBJ2-7|TRBV2
TGTGCCAGCAGTGAAGCGTTCGGTGTACCCCAGCGGAGCCTGTACGAGCAGTACTTC
CASSEAFGVPQRSLYEQYF
>9|NA|NA|TRBJ2-1|TRBV7-9
TGTGCCAGCGATTACGAGCAGTTCTTC
CASDYEQFF
>13|NA|NA|TRBJ1-5|TRBV27
TGTGCCAGCAGTTTAAGCGGCAATCAGCCCCAGCATTTT
CASSLSGNQPQHF
>15|NA|NA|TRBJ1-1|TRBV5-1
TGCGCCAGCAGCCGTGTTAACAGCCTGAACACTGAAGCTTTCTTT
CASSRVNSLNTEAFF
>14|once|NA|TRBJ1-1|TRBV9
TGTGCCAGCACCTCCGGGGGTATGAACACTGAAGCTTTCTTT
CASTSGGMNTEAFF
>16|NA|TRBD2|TRBJ2-1|TRBV7-9
TGTGCCAGCAGCTTACCTAGCGGGAGCTCCTACAATGAGCAGTTCTTC
CASSLPSGSSYNEQFF
>15|NA|TRBD2|TRBJ2-7|TRBV15
TGTGCCACCAGTAGGACTAGCGGGCTCTCCTACGAGCAGTACTTC
CATSRTSGLSYEQYF
>14|NA|NA|TRBJ2-7|TRBV29-1
TGCAGCGTTGGGGTCAGGACCACGGTTTACGAGCAGTACTTC
CSVGVRTTVYEQYF
>14|NA|NA|TRBJ1-2|TRBV7-2
TGTGCCAGCAGCTTATGGGGCATTAACTATGGCTACACCTTC
CASSLWGINYGYTF
>13|NA|TRBD1|TRBJ2-3|TRBV7-9
TGTGCCAGCAGCTTAGACAGGGGAGATACGCAGTATTTT
CASSLDRGDTQYF
>14|NA|TRBD2|TRBJ2-7|TRBV3-1/TRBV3-2
TGTGCCAGCAGCTTAGCGGGGGGGCAGTACGAGCAGTACTTC
CASSLAGGQYEQYF
>13|NA|TRBD2|TRBJ2-1|TRBV12-3/TRBV12-4
TGTGCCAGCGCGAGCGGGGGGAACAATGAGCAGTTCTTC
CASASGGNNEQFF
>14|once|NA|TRBJ2-3|TRBV6-5
TGTGCCAGCAGTTACTTGGACAGTGGAGATACGCAGTATTTT
CASSYLDSGDTQYF
>14|NA|NA|TRBJ1-2|TRBV9
TGTGCCAGCAGCGCCGGGCAGGGGAATTGGGACTACACCTTC
CASSAGQGNWDYTF
>16|NA|TRBD1|TRBJ1-2|TRBV7-9
TGTGCCAGCAGCTTAGACGGGACAGCTTATCCCTATGGCTACACCTTC
CASSLDGTAYPYGYTF
>13|few|NA|TRBJ1-3|TRBV7-9
TGTGCCAGCAGCTCAGGGTCCCGGAACACCATATATTTT
CASSSGSRNTIYF
>17|NA|TRBD2|TRBJ2-3|TRBV24-1
TGTGCCACCAGTGATCGGACTAGCGGGAGCGGGGGGGATACGCAGTATTTT
CATSDRTSGSGGDTQYF
>15|NA|NA|TRBJ1-5|TRBV28
TGTGCCAGCAGTCCCCGCTACAGGGGCAATCAGCCCCAGCATTTT
CASSPRYRGNQPQHF
>14|NA|NA|TRBJ2-2|TRBV23-1
TGCGCCAACCCTCACTCAGCCGGTACCGGGGAGCTGTTTTTT
CANPHSAGTGELFF
>15|NA|NA|TRBJ1-4|TRBV6-1
TGTGCCAGCAGTGAAGCGGGAGGGGCTTGGGAAAAACTGTTTTTT
CASSEAGGAWEKLFF
>18|NA|NA|TRBJ1-5|TRBV18
TGTGCCAGCTCGAACCCCTATGTGGACAAATATAGCAATCAGCCCCAGCATTTT
CASSNPYVDKYSNQPQHF
>15|NA|TRBD1|TRBJ1-3|TRBV6-5
TGTGCCAGCAGCCGACAGGGGCAAGCTGGAAACACCATATATTTT
CASSRQGQAGNTIYF
>12|NA|TRBD2|TRBJ2-7|TRBV3-1/TRBV3-2
TGTGCCAGCAGCCCAAGCGGGGGGCCTCAGTACTTC
CASSPSGGPQYF
>14|NA|NA|TRBJ2-3|TRBV5-4
TGTGCCAGCAGCTTTCGGGAAGGCACAGATACGCAGTATTTT
CASSFREGTDTQYF